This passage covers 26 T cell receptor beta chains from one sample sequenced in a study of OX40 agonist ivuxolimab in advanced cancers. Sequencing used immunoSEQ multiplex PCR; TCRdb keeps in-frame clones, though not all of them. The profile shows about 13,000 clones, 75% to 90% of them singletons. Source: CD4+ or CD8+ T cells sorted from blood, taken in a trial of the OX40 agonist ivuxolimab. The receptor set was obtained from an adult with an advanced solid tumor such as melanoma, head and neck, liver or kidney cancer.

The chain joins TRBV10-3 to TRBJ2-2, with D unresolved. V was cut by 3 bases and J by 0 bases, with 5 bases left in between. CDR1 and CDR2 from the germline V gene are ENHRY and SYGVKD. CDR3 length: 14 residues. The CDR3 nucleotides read TGTGCCATCAGTGACGGGCCGAACACCGGGGAGCTGTTTTTT. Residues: CAISDGPNTGELFF.

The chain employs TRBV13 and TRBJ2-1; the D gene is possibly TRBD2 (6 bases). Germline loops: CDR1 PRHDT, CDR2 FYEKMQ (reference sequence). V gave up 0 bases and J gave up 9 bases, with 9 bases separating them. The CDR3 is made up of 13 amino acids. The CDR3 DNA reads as TGTGCCAGCAGCTTAGGCGGGGGTGGTGAGCAGTTCTTC. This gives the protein CASSLGGGGEQFF.

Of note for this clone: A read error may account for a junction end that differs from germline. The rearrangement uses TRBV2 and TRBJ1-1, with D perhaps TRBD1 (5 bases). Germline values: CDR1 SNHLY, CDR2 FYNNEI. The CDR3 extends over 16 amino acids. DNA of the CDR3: TGTGCCCTTCGGTACGCGACGGGGCTGGCGAACGCTGAAGCTTTCTTT. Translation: CALRYATGLANAEAFF. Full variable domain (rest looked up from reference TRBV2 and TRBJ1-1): EPEVTQTPSHQVTQMGQEVILRCVPISNHLYFYWYRQILGQKVEFLVSFYNNEISEKSEIFDDQFSVERPDGSNFTLKIRSTKLEDSAMYFCALRYATGLANAEAFFGQGTRLTVV.

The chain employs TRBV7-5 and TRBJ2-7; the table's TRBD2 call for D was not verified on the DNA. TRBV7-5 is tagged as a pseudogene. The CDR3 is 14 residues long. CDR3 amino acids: CARSHRGRTYEQYF. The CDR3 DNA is TGTGCCAGAAGCCACAGAGGGCGTACGTACGAGCAGTACTTC.

CDR3 protein: CASRDAGPGETQYF. The CDR3, as DNA: TGCGCCAGCAGAGATGCGGGGCCAGGGGAGACCCAGTACTTC. The chain combines TRBV10-2 with TRBJ2-5, with D perhaps TRBD2 (6 bases). Trimming took 6 bases from V and 5 from J, leaving 16 bases between them. The CDR3 has 14 amino acids. Germline loops: CDR1 WSHSY, CDR2 SAAADI.

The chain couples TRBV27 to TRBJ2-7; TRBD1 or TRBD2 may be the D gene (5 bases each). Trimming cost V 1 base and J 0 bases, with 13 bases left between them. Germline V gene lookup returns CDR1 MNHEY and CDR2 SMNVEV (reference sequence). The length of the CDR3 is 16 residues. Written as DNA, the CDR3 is TGTGCCAGCAGTTTATTATTCGGGGACCTCTCCTACGAGCAGTACTTC. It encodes CASSLLFGDLSYEQYF.

The CDR3 region is CASSLLSPRDAKNIQYF. The CDR3 coding sequence is TGTGCCAGCAGTTTATTAAGCCCCCGGGACGCAAAAAACATTCAGTACTTC. The chain employs TRBV28 and TRBJ2-4; D is tentatively TRBD1 or TRBD2 (5 bases each). Trimming took 1 base from V and 4 from J, leaving 17 bases between them. Looked up from germline, CDR1 is MDHEN and CDR2 is SYDVKM. This CDR3 has 17 amino acids.

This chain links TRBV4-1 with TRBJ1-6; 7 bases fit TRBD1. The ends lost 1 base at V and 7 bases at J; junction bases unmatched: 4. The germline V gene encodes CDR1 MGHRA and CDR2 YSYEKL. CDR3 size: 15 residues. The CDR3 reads CASSQVGQNNSPLHF. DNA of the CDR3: TGCGCCAGCAGCCAAGTGGGACAGAACAATTCACCCCTCCACTTT.

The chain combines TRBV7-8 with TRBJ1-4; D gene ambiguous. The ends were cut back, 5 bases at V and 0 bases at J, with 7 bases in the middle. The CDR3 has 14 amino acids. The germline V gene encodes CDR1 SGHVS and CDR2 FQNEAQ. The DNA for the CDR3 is TGTGCCAGCAGCCAACAAGCAACTAATGAAAAACTGTTTTTT. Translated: CASSQQATNEKLFF.

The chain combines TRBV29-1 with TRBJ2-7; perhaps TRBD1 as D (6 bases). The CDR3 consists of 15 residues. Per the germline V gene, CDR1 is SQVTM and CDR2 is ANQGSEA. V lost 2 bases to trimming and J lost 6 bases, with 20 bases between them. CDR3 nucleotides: TGCAGCGTTGAACAGGACAGCTTGGGAGACTCCGAGCAGTACTTC. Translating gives CSVEQDSLGDSEQYF.

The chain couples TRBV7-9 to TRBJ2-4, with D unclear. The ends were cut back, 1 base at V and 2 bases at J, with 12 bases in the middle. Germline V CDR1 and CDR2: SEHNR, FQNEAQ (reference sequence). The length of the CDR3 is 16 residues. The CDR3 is CASSLVPGTSKNIQYF. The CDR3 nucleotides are TGTGCCAGCAGCTTAGTTCCGGGTACTTCCAAAAACATTCAGTACTTC.

CDR3 protein: CASSEGLAGVYEQYF. CDR3 DNA sequence: TGTGCCAGCAGTGAGGGACTAGCGGGGGTGTACGAGCAGTACTTC. The chain uses TRBV28 and TRBJ2-7, with 14 bases identical to TRBD2. The germline CDR1 and CDR2 sequences are MDHEN and SYDVKM. The CDR3 has 15 residues. V dropped 5 bases and J dropped 4; count of bases not matched to a gene: 4.

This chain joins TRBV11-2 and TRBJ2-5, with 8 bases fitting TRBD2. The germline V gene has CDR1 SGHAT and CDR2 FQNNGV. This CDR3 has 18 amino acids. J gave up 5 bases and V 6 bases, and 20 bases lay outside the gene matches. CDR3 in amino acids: CASRTSREGLEPAETQYF. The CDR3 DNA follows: TGTGCCAGCAGAACGTCACGGGAGGGCCTGGAGCCAGCCGAGACCCAGTACTTC.

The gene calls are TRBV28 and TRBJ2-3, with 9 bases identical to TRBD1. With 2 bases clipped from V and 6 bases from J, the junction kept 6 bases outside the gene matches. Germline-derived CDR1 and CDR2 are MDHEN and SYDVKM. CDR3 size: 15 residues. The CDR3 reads CASSLVDRGYDTQYF. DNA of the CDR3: TGTGCCAGCAGTTTAGTTGACAGGGGGTATGATACGCAGTATTTT. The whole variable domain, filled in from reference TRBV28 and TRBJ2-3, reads DVKVTQSSRYLVKRTGEKVFLECVQDMDHENMFWYRQDPGLGLRLIYFSYDVKMKEKGDIPEGYSVSREKKERFSLILESASTNQTSMYLCASSLVDRGYDTQYFGPGTRLTVL.

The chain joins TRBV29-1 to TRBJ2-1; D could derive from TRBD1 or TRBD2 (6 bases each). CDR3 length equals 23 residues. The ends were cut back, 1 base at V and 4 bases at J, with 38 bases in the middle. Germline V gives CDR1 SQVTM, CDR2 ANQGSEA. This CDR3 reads CSVEGPVIDLAEGTTGRYNEQFF. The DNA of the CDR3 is TGCAGCGTTGAAGGGCCGGTCATCGACCTGGCCGAAGGCACAACAGGGAGGTACAATGAGCAGTTCTTC.

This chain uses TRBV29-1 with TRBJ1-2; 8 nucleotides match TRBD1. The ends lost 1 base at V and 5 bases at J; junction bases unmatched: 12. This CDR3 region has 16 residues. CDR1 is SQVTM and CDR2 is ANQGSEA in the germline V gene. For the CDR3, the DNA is TGCAGCGTTGAAGCCCCTTGGACAGGGTCAGTTTATGGCTACACCTTC. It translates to CSVEAPWTGSVYGYTF.

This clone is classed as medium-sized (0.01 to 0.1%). CDR3: CATTLSVITNEKLFF. DNA of the CDR3: TGTGCCACCACTCTATCCGTAATAACTAATGAAAAACTGTTTTTT. This chain links TRBV6-5 with TRBJ1-4; no definite D call. V was cut by 10 bases and J by 1 base, with 16 bases left in between. Looked up from germline, CDR1 is MNHEY and CDR2 is SVGAGI. The CDR3 is made up of 15 amino acids.

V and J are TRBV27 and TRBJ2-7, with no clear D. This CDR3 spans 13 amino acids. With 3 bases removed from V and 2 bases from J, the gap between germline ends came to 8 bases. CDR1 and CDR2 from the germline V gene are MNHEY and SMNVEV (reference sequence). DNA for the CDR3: TGTGCCAGCAGTTTCGGGCGAACCTACGAGCAGTACTTC. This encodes CASSFGRTYEQYF.

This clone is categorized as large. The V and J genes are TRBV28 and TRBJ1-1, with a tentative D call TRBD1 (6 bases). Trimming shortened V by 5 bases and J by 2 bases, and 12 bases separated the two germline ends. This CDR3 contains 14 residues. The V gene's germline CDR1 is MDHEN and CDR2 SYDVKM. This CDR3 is CASSTGQKNTEAFF. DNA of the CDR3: TGTGCCAGCAGTACAGGACAGAAAAACACTGAAGCTTTCTTT.

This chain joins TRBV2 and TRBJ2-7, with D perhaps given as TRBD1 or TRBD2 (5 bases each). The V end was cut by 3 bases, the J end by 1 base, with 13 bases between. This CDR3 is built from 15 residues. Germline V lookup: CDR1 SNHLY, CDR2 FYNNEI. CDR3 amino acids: CASSEGPSASYEQYF. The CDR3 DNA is TGTGCCAGCAGTGAGGGACCCTCAGCGTCCTACGAGCAGTACTTC. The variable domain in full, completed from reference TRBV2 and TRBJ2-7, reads EPEVTQTPSHQVTQMGQEVILRCVPISNHLYFYWYRQILGQKVEFLVSFYNNEISEKSEIFDDQFSVERPDGSNFTLKIRSTKLEDSAMYFCASSEGPSASYEQYFGPGTRLTVT.

CDR3 protein: CASSREISNTEAFF. CDR3 bases: TGTGCCAGCAGCCGCGAAATCTCGAACACTGAAGCTTTCTTT. The chain carries TRBV14 and TRBJ1-1; D is unclear. The CDR3 has 14 residues. Germline assignment: CDR1 SGHDN and CDR2 FVKESK. Trimming stripped 4 bases from V and 1 base from J, with 10 bases between. Using reference TRBV14 and TRBJ1-1 for the parts outside the CDR3, the full variable domain is EAGVTQFPSHSVIEKGQTVTLRCDPISGHDNLYWYRRVMGKEIKFLLHFVKESKQDESGMPNNRFLAERTGGTYSTLKVQPAELEDSGVYFCASSREISNTEAFFGQGTRLTVV.

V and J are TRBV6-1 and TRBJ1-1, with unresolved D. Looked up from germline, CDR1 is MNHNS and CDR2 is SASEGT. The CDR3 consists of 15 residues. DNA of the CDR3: TGTGCGGGAACGTCGGCAGTCGAGTCAAACACTGAAGCTTTCTTT. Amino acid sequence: CAGTSAVESNTEAFF.

CDR3 DNA sequence: TGTGCCAGCAGTCCAGGGGTCCACGAGCAGTACTTC. Residues: CASSPGVHEQYF. The chain combines TRBV25-1 with TRBJ2-7, with D maybe TRBD1 (6 bases). The CDR3 consists of 12 residues. In germline, CDR1 is MGHDK, CDR2 SYGVNS. The V gene lost 5 bases and the J gene lost 5 bases, with 10 bases spanning the gap.

CDR3 in amino acids: CASSGGPMETQYF. DNA of the CDR3: TGTGCCAGCAGTGGGGGGCCTATGGAGACCCAGTACTTC. The chain couples TRBV6-5 to TRBJ2-5; TRBD1 or TRBD2 may be the D gene (6 bases each). Trimming cost V 5 bases and J 5 bases, with 12 bases left between them. Per the germline V gene, CDR1 is MNHEY and CDR2 is SVGAGI. This CDR3 contains 13 residues.

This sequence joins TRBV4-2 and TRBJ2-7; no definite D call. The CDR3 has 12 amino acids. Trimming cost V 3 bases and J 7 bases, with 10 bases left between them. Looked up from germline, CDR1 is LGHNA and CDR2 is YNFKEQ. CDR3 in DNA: TGTGCCAGCAGCCATTCTGGGCTTGAGCAGTACTTC. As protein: CASSHSGLEQYF.

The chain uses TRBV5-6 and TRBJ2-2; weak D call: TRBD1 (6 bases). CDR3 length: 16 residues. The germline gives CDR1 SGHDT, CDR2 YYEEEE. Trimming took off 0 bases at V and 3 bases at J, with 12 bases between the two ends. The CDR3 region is CASSLGRQAYTGELFF. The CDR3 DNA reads TGTGCCAGCAGCTTGGGACGACAGGCCTACACCGGGGAGCTGTTTTTT.